A single sample gave rise to the 8 T cell receptor beta chains below, sequenced in a study of control samples from healthy donors and cancer patients. TCRdb's copy holds only in-frame clones and misses some; the assay was immunoSEQ multiplex PCR. Of about 160,000 clones in the sample, about 93% were seen once. The material sequenced was blood. These receptors originate from a woman aged 25 to 45 in good health.

The chain links TRBV4-1 to TRBJ1-5; 7 nucleotides agree with TRBD1. The ends lost 0 bases at V and 2 bases at J; junction bases unmatched: 4. From germline, CDR1 is MGHRA and CDR2 YSYEKL. The CDR3 is made up of 16 amino acids. CDR3 DNA: TGCGCCAGCAGCCAAGAACAGGGGACAGGCAATCAGCCCCAGCATTTT. This codes for CASSQEQGTGNQPQHF.

The genes are TRBV29-1 and TRBJ2-2; D may be TRBD2 (5 bases). Trimming removed 5 bases at V and 5 bases at J, with 12 bases between. This CDR3 has 13 residues. The germline CDR1 and CDR2 sequences are SQVTM and ANQGSEA. CDR3 nucleotides: TGCAGCGTTTGGGAGTCGGTAACCGGGGAGCTGTTTTTT. Its protein is CSVWESVTGELFF.

The chain is built from TRBV15 and TRBJ1-2; maybe TRBD1 (6 bases). Germline assignment: CDR1 LNHNV and CDR2 YYDKDF (reference sequence). The V and J ends lost 4 bases and 12 bases respectively, with 15 bases between them. CDR3 length: 12 amino acids. The CDR3 loop is CATSTPDGQNTF. DNA for the CDR3: TGTGCCACCAGCACCCCAGACGGACAGAACACCTTC.

J is TRBJ2-1 and V is TRBV18, with TRBD1 as a possible D gene (5 bases). The CDR3 has 19 residues. Germline V lookup: CDR1 KGHSH, CDR2 LQKENI. V shed 3 bases and J shed 6 bases, with 27 bases lying between them. This CDR3 is CASSPAGIRGLGTTNEQFF. DNA for the CDR3: TGTGCCAGCTCACCGGCAGGGATTCGTGGATTGGGCACCACCAATGAGCAGTTCTTC.

The CDR3 DNA follows: TGTGCCAGCAGCTTAATCCTAGCGAGGGATACGCAGTATTTT. Its translation: CASSLILARDTQYF. The V and J genes are TRBV7-2 and TRBJ2-3; D might be TRBD2 (6 bases). From germline, CDR1 is SGHTA and CDR2 FQGNSA. The CDR3 length is 14 residues. Trimming pared 2 bases from V and 6 bases from J, leaving 12 bases between. Using reference TRBV7-2 and TRBJ2-3 for the parts outside the CDR3, the full variable domain is GAGVSQSPSNKVTEKGKDVELRCDPISGHTALYWYRQSLGQGLEFLIYFQGNSAPDKSGLPSDRFSAERTGGSVSTLTIQRTQQEDSAVYLCASSLILARDTQYFGPGTRLTVL.

The chain uses TRBV9 and TRBJ1-2, with 7 bases matching TRBD1. The CDR3 extends over 15 amino acids. V lost 0 bases, J lost 4 bases, and 6 bases stayed unmatched. Germline V lookup: CDR1 SGDLS, CDR2 YYNGEE. Here the CDR3 DNA reads TGTGCCAGCAGCGTAGGGGGGCAGGGGGTCTATGGCTACACCTTC. Its protein is CASSVGGQGVYGYTF.

The chain uses TRBV5-1 and TRBJ1-4; D unresolved. CDR1 and CDR2 from the germline V gene are SGHRS and YFSETQ. The CDR3 consists of 14 residues. The V end lost 6 bases, the J end lost 3 bases, and 12 bases lay between the germline ends. The CDR3 reads CASTPSRANEKLFF. The CDR3, as DNA: TGCGCCAGCACCCCCAGCAGAGCTAATGAAAAACTGTTTTTT.

V is TRBV12-3 or TRBV12-4 and J is TRBJ2-1; D uncertain. This CDR3 is built from 13 residues. V shed 5 bases and J shed 4 bases, with 9 bases lying between them. The CDR3 DNA reads as TGTGCCAGCAGTACCGGAGTTTACAATGAGCAGTTCTTC. Its protein product is CASSTGVYNEQFF.